This T cell receptor (beta chain) originates from a study of CD8+CD57+ T cells in acquired aplastic anemia. Overall study context: Sorted CD4+ and CD8+ cells yielded roughly 3.5 ug of DNA on average.

From germline, CDR1 is SGDLS and CDR2 YYNGEE. The junction had 9 bases not matched to a gene; V was cut back by 4 bases and J by 7 bases. The CDR3 totals 16 residues. This clonotype was seen at least ten times. Its specificity is not known. Study results and limitations: Levels of CD8+ Simpson's diversity were not significantly distinct in patients versus controls. The same twenty-nine CD8+ CDR3 sequences occurred in patients and in controls.

TCR beta VDJ and CDR3 profiles were obtained from a genomic DNA template. TCRdb recomputed calls from the reads with MiXCR, one row per CDR3 protein. The sample has approximately 80,000 distinct CDR3 sequences, just over 70% seen once. By flow cytometry, patients selected for sequencing had shown an expansion of CD8+CD57+ cells. All patients had severe acquired aplastic anemia. The receptor was derived from a human donor with aplastic anemia. The chain uses TRBV9 and TRBJ2-1; 12 bases line up with TRBD2. The sample taken for sequencing was sorted CD4+, CD8+, or CD8+CD57+ T cells (not recorded which) from PBMCs. CDR3 loop: CASSRRLAGEGNEQFF. CDR3 nucleotides: TGTGCCAGCAGCAGAAGACTAGCGGGAGAGGGGAATGAGCAGTTCTTC.